A single sample is the source of the 15 T cell receptor beta chains below, sequenced in a study of blood T cells in healthy people across ages. The use of a sample-barcoded 5' primer and a J-beta primer mix characterized a second PCR of about 6 to 12 cycles. Each CDR3 protein gets one entry after TCRdb re-called the 5' RACE reads with MiXCR. The repertoire has hundreds of thousands of distinct CDR3 sequences, around 27% of them found once; the top ten carry approximately 4%. The sample also formed part of further work on T cells of mothers and their children.

Sequencing input: blood. The receptors come from a boy younger than 10 in good health.

This clonotype was picked up a small number of times. The V and J genes are TRBV7-9 and TRBJ2-1; D perhaps matches TRBD2 (6 bases). Germline V CDR1 and CDR2: SEHNR, FQNEAQ (reference sequence). V was cut by 4 bases and J by 7 bases, with 20 bases left in between. CDR3 length: 16 residues. CDR3 nucleotide sequence: TGTGCCAGCAGCTCCCGGAGGCTAGCGATAGCGAATGAGCAGTTCTTC. Amino acid sequence: CASSSRRLAIANEQFF.

The J gene is TRBJ2-7, the V gene TRBV9; 7 bases are shared with TRBD2. J was trimmed by 6 bases and V by 0 bases; bases with no gene match: 9. Per germline, CDR1 SGDLS and CDR2 YYNGEE. CDR3 length: 15 amino acids. The CDR3 DNA sequence: TGTGCCAGCAGCGTAGGGGCGGGAGTATTTGCCGAGCAGTACTTC. It is translated as CASSVGAGVFAEQYF. Full variable domain (missing parts from reference TRBV9 and TRBJ2-7): DSGVTQTPKHLITATGQRVTLRCSPRSGDLSVYWYQQSLDQGLQFLIQYYNGEERAKGNILERFSAQQFPDLHSELNLSSLELGDSALYFCASSVGAGVFAEQYFGPGTRLTVT.

The chain couples TRBV5-1 to TRBJ1-1, with TRBD1 as a possible D gene (5 bases). Germline values: CDR1 SGHRS, CDR2 YFSETQ. Trimming shortened V by 4 bases and J by 8 bases, and 15 bases separated the two germline ends. The CDR3 length is 13 residues. The CDR3: CASSRNRYEEAFF. The CDR3 nucleotides read TGCGCCAGCAGCCGGAACAGGTATGAGGAAGCTTTCTTT.

The V gene is TRBV27, the J gene TRBJ2-5; TRBD1 matches at 7 bases. The length of the CDR3 is 13 residues. Germline V gene data show CDR1 as MNHEY and CDR2 as SMNVEV (reference sequence). V shed 3 bases and J 11 bases; nucleotides not matched to a gene: 9. The chain's CDR3 is CASSFAGGWEQYF. The CDR3 bases are TGTGCCAGCAGTTTTGCAGGGGGTTGGGAGCAGTACTTC.

V gene TRBV12-3 or TRBV12-4 combines with J gene TRBJ2-5; TRBD2 matches 8 bases. The CDR3 has 13 residues. The ends lost 10 bases at V and 11 bases at J; junction bases unmatched: 15. As DNA, the CDR3 is TGTGCCATTAGCGGGGATCTATCCTACGGGCAGTACTTC. Translated: CAISGDLSYGQYF.

This clonotype occurred a few times. Here the CDR3 reads CASSSGGRAAEQYF. CDR3 DNA: TGCGCCAGCAGCTCTGGGGGGAGGGCCGCCGAGCAGTACTTC. V usage is TRBV5-1 and J usage is TRBJ2-7; 7 nucleotides align to TRBD2. The CDR3 contains 14 residues. Looked up from germline, CDR1 is SGHRS and CDR2 is YFSETQ. The junction had 9 bases not matched to a gene; V was cut back by 3 bases and J by 6 bases.

The chain carries TRBV30 and TRBJ1-5, with no clear D. The CDR3 covers 14 residues. V lost 5 bases and J 3 bases, leaving 14 bases between the germline ends. CDR1 and CDR2 from the germline V gene are GTSNPN and SVGIG (reference sequence). CDR3 amino acids: CAWSPVEINQPQHF. The DNA for the CDR3 is TGTGCCTGGTCCCCGGTGGAGATCAATCAGCCCCAGCATTTT.

This clonotype was observed a single time. CDR3 sequence reads: CASRSRQGVADTQYF. In DNA form, the CDR3 reads TGTGCCAGCAGGAGTAGGCAGGGGGTAGCAGATACGCAGTATTTT. The chain joins TRBV25-1 to TRBJ2-3, with TRBD1 matching over 7 bases. CDR3 length: 15 residues. The V and J ends lost 6 bases and 4 bases, in that order; junction bases with no gene match: 10. Germline V gene lookup returns CDR1 MGHDK and CDR2 SYGVNS.

The rearrangement links TRBV4-3 to TRBJ2-5, with 7 bases matching TRBD1. Judging by the DNA end, TRBJ2-1 fits better; the J call may be wrong. CDR1 is LGHNA, CDR2 YSLEER, per germline. The CDR3 length is 16 residues. CDR3 sequence: CASSQGTGPLINEQFF. DNA for the CDR3: TGCGCCAGCAGCCAAGGGACAGGCCCTCTAATCAATGAGCAGTTCTTC.

CDR3 sequence: CASSLDRGYCEQYF. For the CDR3, the DNA is TGTGCCAGCAGTTTGGACAGGGGATATTGCGAGCAGTACTTC. The V call is TRBV12-3 or TRBV12-4, the J call TRBJ2-7; 9 bases are shared with TRBD1. The CDR3 covers 14 residues. With 3 bases clipped from V and 6 bases from J, the junction kept 6 bases outside the gene matches.

The chain has TRBV5-1 and TRBJ2-3; 15 nucleotides align to TRBD2. Trimming removed 4 bases from V and 5 bases from J; junction bases left unmatched: 2. Germline assignment: CDR1 SGHRS and CDR2 YFSETQ. The CDR3 consists of 15 residues. In DNA form, the CDR3 reads TGCGCCAGCAGCACGGGACTAGCGGGAGGAGATACGCAGTATTTT. Translating it yields CASSTGLAGGDTQYF.

The chain couples TRBV5-1 to TRBJ1-4; D might be TRBD1 (6 bases). Deletions cut 0 bases from V and 8 bases from J, with 23 bases between. Germline values: CDR1 SGHRS, CDR2 YFSETQ. CDR3 size: 18 residues. CDR3 coding DNA: TGCGCCAGCAGCTTGGGATCCCAATCAGGGGTAATAGGGGAAAAACTGTTTTTT. Protein: CASSLGSQSGVIGEKLFF.

The chain joins TRBV12-3 or TRBV12-4 to TRBJ2-2; D ambiguous. This CDR3 comprises 16 residues. V lost 2 bases, J lost 5 bases, and 15 bases lay in between. Written as DNA, the CDR3 is TGTGCCAGCAGTTTATATGGTCGGAGATGGACCGGGGAGCTGTTTTTT. Translation: CASSLYGRRWTGELFF.

The chain links TRBV14 to TRBJ2-5; 8 positions match TRBD2. The V gene's germline CDR1 is SGHDN and CDR2 FVKESK. The CDR3 spans 13 residues. The V and J ends lost 3 bases and 7 bases, in that order; junction bases with no gene match: 4. CDR3 sequence reads: CASSQGLDGTQYF. DNA for the CDR3: TGTGCCAGCAGCCAGGGACTAGACGGGACCCAGTACTTC.

The chain combines TRBV7-2 with TRBJ1-4, with D possibly being TRBD1 (5 bases). Germline V gives CDR1 SGHTA, CDR2 FQGNSA. Trimming pared 10 bases from V and 10 bases from J, leaving 19 bases between. CDR3 length: 13 amino acids. The CDR3 reads CATREAGVGKLFF. The CDR3 nucleotides are TGTGCCACCAGAGAGGCGGGGGTCGGAAAACTGTTTTTT.